The entry that follows covers one TCR beta chain sequence. Its target is unknown. This entry belongs to a study of CD8+ T cells in alopecia areata. Study details: Twice daily, treated patients received 5 to 10 mg of oral tofacitinib. Study-wide results and limits: Because of a solitary nonresponder, the connection of baseline CD8+ expansion to response stays uncertain.

It was cDNA, reverse transcribed from extracted RNA, that served as the sequencing template. TCRdb keeps only in-frame clones here, not all; method: immunoSEQ multiplex PCR. The sample consists of about 200,000 clones, nearly 60% of them appearing once. This CDR3 has 13 residues. Trimming took 4 bases from V and 5 from J, leaving 11 bases between them. Germline V CDR1 and CDR2: SGHTA, FQGNSA. Treatment here: oral pan-JAK inhibitor, 5-10 mg twice daily. The sequence derives from a human donor with alopecia areata. The material sequenced was CD4+ T cells sorted from blood, taken at week 24, from a patient treated with tofacitinib. The chain is built from TRBV7-2 and TRBJ2-5, with no clear D. DNA of the CDR3: TGTGCCAGCAGCTCACCCTTCACGGAGACCCAGTACTTC. This sequence encodes CASSSPFTETQYF.